A single T cell receptor beta chain is shown here with its context. V was trimmed by 2 bases and J by 3 bases, leaving 14 bases between them. Germline values: CDR1 SGHDT, CDR2 YYEEEE. The CDR3 covers 15 residues. The data derive from a study of blood T cell repertoires in COVID-19. In the original processing: Cell counts per sample came from amplifying reference gene primers. Using immunoSEQ multiplex PCR, the repertoire was profiled, and TCRdb retains in-frame clones only, with some absent. For V, J and clone size, that table is used; D and trimming come from the DNA. The sample has 200,000 to 250,000 clones, about 85% seen once.

The chain recombines TRBV5-6 with TRBJ2-5, with unresolved D. The specimen was peripheral blood. This sequence originates from a woman aged 55-70 years who had recovered from COVID-19. Written as DNA, the CDR3 is TGTGCCAGCAGCTTTGTTCCTCTAGGCGAAGAGACCCAGTACTTC. Translating it yields CASSFVPLGEETQYF.